This TCR delta chain was sequenced during a study of gamma-delta T cells after stem cell transplantation. TCRdb repeated clone calling on the RT-PCR reads with CATT. The sample consists of roughly 3,200 delta-chain clones, around 1.9% of them appearing once. Comments on this clone: A far more abundant clone sits one base away, making this likely a read error. The same CDR3 also results from other DNA sequences found in this sample.

The CDR3 sequence is 20 residues long. V lost 0 bases and J 2 bases, leaving 27 bases between the germline ends. Germline assignment: CDR1 GEAIGNYY and CDR2 EKD. This TCR was recovered from a human donor. It is not recorded whose cells these are; they may come from a transplant donor. Sequenced sample: gamma-delta T cells. V gene TRDV2 combines with J gene TRDJ1; a weak D match, TRDD3 (6 bases). DNA for the CDR3: TGTGCCTGTGACACCCAGGGGTTGGGTGATACGCGGAGGGAAACCGATAAACTCATCTTT. Its protein is CACDTQGLGDTRRETDKLIF.